This T cell receptor beta chain emerged from a study of monozygotic twins with inflammatory bowel disease. Broader study findings: Those with IBD had lower TCRbeta diversity (inverse Simpson) than their healthy co-twins did.

TCRdb re-called the 5' RACE reads and shows each CDR3 protein once, DNA omitted. In total, the table holds around 140,000 distinct CDR3 sequences. By frequency, this clonotype registers medium-sized. Its antigen is not identified. Looked up from germline, CDR1 is SGHTA and CDR2 is FQGNSA. The CDR3 has 13 residues. Without any T cell sorting, total RNA was isolated from whole blood. The clonotype originates from a human donor with ulcerative colitis or Crohn's disease, or a healthy co-twin of an affected twin (not recorded which). The sample comprised blood. V usage is TRBV7-2 and J usage is TRBJ2-5; TCRdb returns TRBD1, unconfirmable since there is no DNA. The CDR3: CASRGQLQETQYF.